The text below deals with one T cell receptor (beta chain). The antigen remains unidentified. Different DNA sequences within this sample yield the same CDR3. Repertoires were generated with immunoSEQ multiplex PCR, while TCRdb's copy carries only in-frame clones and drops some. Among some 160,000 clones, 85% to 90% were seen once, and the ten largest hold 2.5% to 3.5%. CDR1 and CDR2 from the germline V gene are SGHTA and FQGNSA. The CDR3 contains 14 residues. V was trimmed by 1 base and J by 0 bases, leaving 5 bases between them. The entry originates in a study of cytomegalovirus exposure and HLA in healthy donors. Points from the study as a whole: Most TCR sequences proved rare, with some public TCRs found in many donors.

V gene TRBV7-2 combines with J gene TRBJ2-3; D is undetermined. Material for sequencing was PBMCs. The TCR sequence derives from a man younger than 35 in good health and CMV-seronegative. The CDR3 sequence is CASSLGTSTDTQYF. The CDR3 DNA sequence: TGTGCCAGCAGCTTAGGAACTAGCACAGATACGCAGTATTTT.